This T cell receptor (beta chain) was observed in a study of T cells after yellow fever vaccination. MiXCR, run by TCRdb on the 5' RACE reads, gives a single entry per CDR3 protein. The table has about 260,000 distinct CDR3 sequences, around 5.2% seen once. Study-wide findings and caveats: After the booster, roughly 96% of CD4 and 88% of CD8 primary-response clones were re-detected. A minor fraction of clonotypes spanned both CD4 and CD8 compartments.

Germline V gene data show CDR1 as KGHSH and CDR2 as LQKENI. This CDR3 region has 13 residues. The ends were cut back, 5 bases at V and 6 bases at J, with 12 bases in the middle. This clonotype has only a few counts. Its matching antigen is unknown. The specimen comprised CD4+ T cells sorted from PBMCs, sampled on the day of the yellow fever booster vaccination. The chain couples TRBV18 to TRBJ2-3; D is uncertain. The origin of this receptor is a man aged 18 to 30 who received the YFV17D yellow fever vaccine. As DNA, the CDR3 is TGTGCCAGCTCATGGAAGCCGGAGGATACGCAGTATTTT. The encoded protein is CASSWKPEDTQYF.